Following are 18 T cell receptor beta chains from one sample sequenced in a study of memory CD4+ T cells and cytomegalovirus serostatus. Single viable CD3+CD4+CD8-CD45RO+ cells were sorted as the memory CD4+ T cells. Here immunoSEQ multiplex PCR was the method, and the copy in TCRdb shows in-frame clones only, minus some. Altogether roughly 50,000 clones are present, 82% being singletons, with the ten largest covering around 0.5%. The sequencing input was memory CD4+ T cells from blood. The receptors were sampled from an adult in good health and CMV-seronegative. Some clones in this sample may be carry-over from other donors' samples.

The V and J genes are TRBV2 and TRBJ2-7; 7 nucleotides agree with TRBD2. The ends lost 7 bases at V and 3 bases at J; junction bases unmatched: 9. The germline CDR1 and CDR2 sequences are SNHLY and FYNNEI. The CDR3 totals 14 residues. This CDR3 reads CASNIRVAGYEQYF. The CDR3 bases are TGTGCCAGCAATATCAGGGTAGCGGGCTACGAGCAGTACTTC.

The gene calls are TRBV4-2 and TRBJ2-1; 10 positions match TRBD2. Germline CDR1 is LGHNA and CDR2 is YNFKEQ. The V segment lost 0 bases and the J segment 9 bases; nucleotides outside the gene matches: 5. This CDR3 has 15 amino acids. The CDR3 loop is CASSQEVAGGGEQFF. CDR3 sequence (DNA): TGTGCCAGCAGCCAAGAGGTAGCGGGAGGAGGTGAGCAGTTCTTC.

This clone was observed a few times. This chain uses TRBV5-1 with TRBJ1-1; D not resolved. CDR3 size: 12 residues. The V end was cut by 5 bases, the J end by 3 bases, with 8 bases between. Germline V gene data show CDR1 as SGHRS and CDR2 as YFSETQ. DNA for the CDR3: TGCGCCAGCAGTACTGGGTACACTGAAGCTTTCTTT. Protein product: CASSTGYTEAFF.

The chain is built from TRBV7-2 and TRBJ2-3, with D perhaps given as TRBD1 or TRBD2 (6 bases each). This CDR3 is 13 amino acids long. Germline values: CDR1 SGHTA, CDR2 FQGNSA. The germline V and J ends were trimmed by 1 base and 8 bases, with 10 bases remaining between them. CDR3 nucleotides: TGTGCCAGCAGCTTAGGGGGGGCAAGTACGCAGTATTTT. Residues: CASSLGGASTQYF. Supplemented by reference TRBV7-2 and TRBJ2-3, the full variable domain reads GAGVSQSPSNKVTEKGKDVELRCDPISGHTALYWYRQSLGQGLEFLIYFQGNSAPDKSGLPSDRFSAERTGGSVSTLTIQRTQQEDSAVYLCASSLGGASTQYFGPGTRLTVL.

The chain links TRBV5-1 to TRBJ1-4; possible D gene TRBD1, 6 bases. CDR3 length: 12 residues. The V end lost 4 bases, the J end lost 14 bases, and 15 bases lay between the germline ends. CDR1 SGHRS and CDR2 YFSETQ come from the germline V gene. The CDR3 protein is CASSDTGSPLFF. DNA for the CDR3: TGCGCCAGCAGCGATACAGGGAGCCCTCTGTTTTTT. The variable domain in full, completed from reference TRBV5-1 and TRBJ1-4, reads KAGVTQTPRYLIKTRGQQVTLSCSPISGHRSVSWYQQTPGQGLQFLFEYFSETQRNKGNFPGRFSGRQFSNSRSEMNVSTLELGDSALYLCASSDTGSPLFFGSGTQLSVL.

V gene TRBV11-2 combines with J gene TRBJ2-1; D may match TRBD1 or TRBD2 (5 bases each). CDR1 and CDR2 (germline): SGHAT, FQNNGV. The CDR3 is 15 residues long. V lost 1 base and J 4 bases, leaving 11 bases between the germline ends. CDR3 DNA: TGTGCCAGCAGCTTAGGATGGGGGACGTACAATGAGCAGTTCTTC. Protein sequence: CASSLGWGTYNEQFF.

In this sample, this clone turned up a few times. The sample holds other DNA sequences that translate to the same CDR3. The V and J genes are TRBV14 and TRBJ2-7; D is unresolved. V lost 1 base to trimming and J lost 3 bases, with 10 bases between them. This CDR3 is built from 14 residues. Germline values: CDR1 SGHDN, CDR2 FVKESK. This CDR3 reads CASSQGLRNYEQYF. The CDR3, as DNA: TGTGCCAGCAGCCAAGGGTTACGGAACTACGAGCAGTACTTC.

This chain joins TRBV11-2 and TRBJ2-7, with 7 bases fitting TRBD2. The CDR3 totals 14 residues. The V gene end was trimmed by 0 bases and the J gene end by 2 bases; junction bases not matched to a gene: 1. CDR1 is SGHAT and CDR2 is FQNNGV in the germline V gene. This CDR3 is CASSLEAGPYEQYF. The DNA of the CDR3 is TGTGCCAGCAGCTTAGAAGCGGGGCCCTACGAGCAGTACTTC.

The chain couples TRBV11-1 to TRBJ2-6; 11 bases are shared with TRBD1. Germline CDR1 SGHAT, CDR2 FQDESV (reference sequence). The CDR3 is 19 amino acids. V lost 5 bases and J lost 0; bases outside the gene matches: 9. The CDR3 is CASSRRTGGAGSGANVLTF. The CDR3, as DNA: TGTGCCAGCAGCAGACGGACAGGGGGCGCGGGCTCTGGGGCCAACGTCCTGACTTTC.

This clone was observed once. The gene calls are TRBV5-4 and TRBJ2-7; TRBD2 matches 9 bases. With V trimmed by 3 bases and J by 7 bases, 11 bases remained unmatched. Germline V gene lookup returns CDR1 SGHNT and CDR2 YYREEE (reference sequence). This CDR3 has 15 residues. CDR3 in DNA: TGTGCCAGCAGCTCGGCCGGGACTAGCACTCATGAGCAGTACTTC. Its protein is CASSSAGTSTHEQYF.

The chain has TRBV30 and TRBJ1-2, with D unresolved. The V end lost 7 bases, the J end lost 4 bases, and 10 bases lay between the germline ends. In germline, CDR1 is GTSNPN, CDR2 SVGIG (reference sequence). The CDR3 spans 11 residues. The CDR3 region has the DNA TGTGCCTCCCGGGATACCTATGGCTACACCTTC. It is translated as CASRDTYGYTF.

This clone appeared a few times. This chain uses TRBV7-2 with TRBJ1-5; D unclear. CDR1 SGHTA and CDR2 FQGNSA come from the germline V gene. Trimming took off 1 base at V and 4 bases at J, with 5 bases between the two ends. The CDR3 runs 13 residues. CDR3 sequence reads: CASSLDRNQPQHF. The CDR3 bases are TGTGCCAGCAGCTTAGATCGGAATCAGCCCCAGCATTTT.

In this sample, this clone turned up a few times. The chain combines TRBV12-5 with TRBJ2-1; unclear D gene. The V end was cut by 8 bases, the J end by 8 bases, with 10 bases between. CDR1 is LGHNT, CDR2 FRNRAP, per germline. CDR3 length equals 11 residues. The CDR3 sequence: CASSDHHEQFF. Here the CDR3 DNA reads TGTGCTAGTTCTGATCATCATGAGCAGTTCTTC.

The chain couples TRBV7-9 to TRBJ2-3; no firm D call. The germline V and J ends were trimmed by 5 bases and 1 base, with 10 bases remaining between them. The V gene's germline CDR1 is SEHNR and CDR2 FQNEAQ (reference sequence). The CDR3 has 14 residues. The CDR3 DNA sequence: TGTGCCAGCAGCCAGTTGGCTGGCACAGATACGCAGTATTTT. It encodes CASSQLAGTDTQYF.

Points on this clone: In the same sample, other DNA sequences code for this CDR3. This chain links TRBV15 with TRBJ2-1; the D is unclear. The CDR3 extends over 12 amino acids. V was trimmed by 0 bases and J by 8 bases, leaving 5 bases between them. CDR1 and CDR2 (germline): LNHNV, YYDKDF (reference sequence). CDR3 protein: CATSRDRYEQFF. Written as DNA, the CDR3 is TGTGCCACCAGCAGAGATCGTTATGAGCAGTTCTTC.

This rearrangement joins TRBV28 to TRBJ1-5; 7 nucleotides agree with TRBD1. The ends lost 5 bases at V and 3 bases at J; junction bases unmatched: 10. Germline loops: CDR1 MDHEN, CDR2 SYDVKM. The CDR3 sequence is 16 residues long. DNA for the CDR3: TGTGCCAGCAGTCGCGATCGACAGGGCCCCAATCAGCCCCAGCATTTT. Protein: CASSRDRQGPNQPQHF.

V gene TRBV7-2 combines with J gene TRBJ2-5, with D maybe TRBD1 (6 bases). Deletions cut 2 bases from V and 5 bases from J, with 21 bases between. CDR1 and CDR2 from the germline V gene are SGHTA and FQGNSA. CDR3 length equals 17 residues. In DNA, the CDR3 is TGTGCCAGCAGCTTATACCCACCTGGGGGCAGTGGGGAGACCCAGTACTTC. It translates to CASSLYPPGGSGETQYF. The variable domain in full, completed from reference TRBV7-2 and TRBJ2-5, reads GAGVSQSPSNKVTEKGKDVELRCDPISGHTALYWYRQSLGQGLEFLIYFQGNSAPDKSGLPSDRFSAERTGGSVSTLTIQRTQQEDSAVYLCASSLYPPGGSGETQYFGPGTRLLVL.

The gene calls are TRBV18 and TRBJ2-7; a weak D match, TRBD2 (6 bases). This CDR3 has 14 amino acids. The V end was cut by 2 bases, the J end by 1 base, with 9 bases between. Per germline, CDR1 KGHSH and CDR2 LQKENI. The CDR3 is CASSPETSSYEQYF. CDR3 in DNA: TGTGCCAGCTCACCAGAGACTAGTTCCTACGAGCAGTACTTC.